These T cell receptor beta chains were read from a single sample in a study of T-cell memory formation after mild COVID-19. TCRdb called the 5' RACE reads again in MiXCR, with one record for every CDR3 protein. The repertoire holds over 10,000 distinct CDR3 sequences, with 12% as singletons. Sequenced material: PBMCs or a T cell subset sorted from them (not recorded which). Receptors originate from an adult woman who had mild COVID-19 (a few samples of this study predate the infection). Cell type and time point are not known. CDR3s include the opening cysteine and the closing phenylalanine or tryptophan. The D gene is left open where the match is weak. The size of a clone is reported for some rows only, either as once, few or many, or as a class for expanded clones.

J | size | D | V | CDR3 | DNA
TRBJ1-2 | many | - | TRBV20-1 | CSARDLAGEGYGYTF | TGCAGTGCTAGAGATTTGGCGGGGGAAGGGTATGGCTACACCTTC
TRBJ1-1 | many | - | TRBV7-2 | CASSRNILQTEAFF | TGTGCCAGCAGCCGCAATATACTCCAGACTGAAGCTTTCTTT
TRBJ2-7 | many | - | TRBV20-1 | CSARDGGWGIEQYF | TGCAGTGCTAGAGATGGGGGCTGGGGGATCGAGCAGTACTTC
TRBJ1-3 | many | - | TRBV5-1 | CASSLGPGAGNTIYF | TGCGCCAGCAGCCTGGGACCGGGTGCTGGAAACACCATATATTTT
TRBJ2-1 | many | TRBD1 | TRBV5-1 | CASSLLQGRYEQFF | TGCGCCAGCAGCTTGTTACAGGGGCGGTATGAGCAGTTCTTC
TRBJ2-1 | many | - | TRBV7-3 | CASSLLIGPLSYNEQFF | TGTGCCAGCAGCTTATTAATCGGGCCACTCTCCTACAATGAGCAGTTCTTC
TRBJ2-1 | - | - | TRBV3-1 | CASSGSGEQFF | TGTGCCAGCTCGGGAAGCGGGGAGCAGTTCTTC
TRBJ1-1 | many | - | TRBV5-6 | CASSLARDPRKAFF | TGTGCCAGCAGCTTGGCTAGGGACCCGCGGAAAGCTTTCTTT
TRBJ1-5 | many | TRBD1 | TRBV12-3/TRBV12-4 | CASSLGDRHNQPQHF | TGTGCCAGCAGTTTGGGGGACAGGCACAATCAGCCCCAGCATTTT
TRBJ1-4 | many | - | TRBV7-9 | CASSLLGSEAEKLFF | TGTGCCAGCAGCTTATTAGGTTCAGAGGCCGAAAAACTGTTTTTT
TRBJ2-2 | many | - | TRBV6-5 | CASTPIGTGNTGELFF | TGTGCCAGCACCCCTATCGGAACGGGGAACACCGGGGAGCTGTTTTTT
TRBJ1-2 | many | - | TRBV4-3 | CASSQDYRNYGYTF | TGCGCCAGCAGCCAAGATTACAGGAACTATGGCTACACCTTC
TRBJ2-5 | many | - | TRBV6-5 | CASSYSPGAAVKETQYF | TGTGCCAGCAGTTACTCCCCCGGAGCGGCAGTAAAAGAGACCCAGTACTTC
TRBJ2-2 | many | - | TRBV7-3 | CASSLDFLGELFF | TGTGCCAGCAGCTTGGATTTTTTGGGGGAGCTGTTTTTT
TRBJ2-1 | many | - | TRBV20-1 | CSARANIGSYNEQFF | TGCAGTGCTAGAGCCAACATAGGCTCCTACAATGAGCAGTTCTTC
TRBJ2-7 | many | - | TRBV12-3/TRBV12-4 | CASNLAVNYEQYF | TGTGCCAGCAATCTTGCGGTCAACTACGAGCAGTACTTC